The clone carrying this T cell receptor (beta chain) has only a few counts. The target antigen is unknown. These data come from a study of a mutant IDH1 vaccine in newly diagnosed glioma. About the research overall: Those enrolled had earlier been treated with radiotherapy, temozolomide, or both, mostly both.

In germline, CDR1 is SGDLS, CDR2 YYNGEE. This CDR3 spans 15 amino acids. Trimming took off 4 bases at V and 4 bases at J, with 14 bases between the two ends. Whole-study results and caveats: Pseudoprogression seemingly bore no relation to changes in top peripheral T cell clonotypes. Vaccine-induced responses were seen in around 93% of patients, spanning several MHC alleles.

The time point is: week 35, safety follow-up. Every single dose of the vaccine, 300 ug of mutant IDH1 20-mer peptide, came with topical imiquimod. Vaccinations, eight in total, occurred in weeks 1, 3, 5, 7, 11, 15, 19, 23. The method was immunoSEQ multiplex PCR; TCRdb's version includes in-frame clones alone and lacks a portion of them. The table shows tens of thousands of clones, with 74% occurring only once. This TCR was sampled from a man between 50 and 59 years old with glioma. The sequencing here drew on PBMCs, taken from a glioma patient whose treatment included an IDH1 peptide vaccine. V is TRBV9 and J is TRBJ2-2, with a tentative D call TRBD1 (6 bases). CDR3 nucleotide sequence: TGTGCCAGCAGCCTCTTGGGGGCAGGCACCGGGGAGCTGTTTTTT. This translates into CASSLLGAGTGELFF. The whole variable domain, filled in from reference TRBV9 and TRBJ2-2, reads DSGVTQTPKHLITATGQRVTLRCSPRSGDLSVYWYQQSLDQGLQFLIQYYNGEERAKGNILERFSAQQFPDLHSELNLSSLELGDSALYFCASSLLGAGTGELFFGEGSRLTVL.